The 10 T cell receptor beta chains below all came from one sample that was sequenced in a study of blood T cells in healthy people across ages. Then a second PCR, running about 7 to 11 cycles, was carried out with a sample-barcoded 5' primer and a J-beta primer mix. TCRdb itself ran the 5' RACE reads through MiXCR, one entry per CDR3 protein. Counted here are hundreds of thousands of distinct CDR3 sequences, around 49% occurring once; the ten biggest clones make up about 32%. Sequenced input: blood. The receptors originated from an older woman in good health.

The V gene is TRBV30, the J gene TRBJ2-3; 8 bases line up with TRBD1. With 4 bases clipped from V and 2 bases from J, the junction kept 14 bases outside the gene matches. The CDR3 contains 17 residues. Germline V gene data show CDR1 as GTSNPN and CDR2 as SVGIG (reference sequence). CDR3 coding DNA: TGTGCCTGGAAGACCTACAACCAGGGACAGGCCACAGATACGCAGTATTTT. It is translated as CAWKTYNQGQATDTQYF.

This rearrangement joins TRBV11-2 to TRBJ1-6; 8 bases line up with TRBD1. Germline V CDR1 and CDR2: SGHAT, FQNNGV. The V segment lost 2 bases and the J segment 12 bases; nucleotides outside the gene matches: 3. This CDR3 has 13 amino acids. The CDR3 sequence: CASSLQGAEPLHF. The CDR3 nucleotides are TGTGCCAGCAGCTTACAGGGGGCTGAACCCCTCCACTTT.

V and J are TRBV20-1 and TRBJ1-1, with a tentative D call TRBD1 (6 bases). This CDR3 is built from 12 residues. In germline, CDR1 is DFQATT, CDR2 SNEGSKA (reference sequence). The V and J ends lost 6 bases and 5 bases respectively, with 13 bases between them. The CDR3 protein is CSADTGTTEAFF. The CDR3 DNA follows: TGCAGTGCGGATACAGGGACGACTGAAGCTTTCTTT.

This sequence joins TRBV4-3 and TRBJ2-6; no reliable D call. Deletions cut 0 bases from V and 4 bases from J, with 10 bases between. This CDR3 comprises 16 residues. Germline lookup yields CDR1 LGHNA and CDR2 YSLEER. This CDR3 reads CASSQEARGGANVLTF. The CDR3 coding sequence is TGCGCCAGCAGCCAAGAAGCTCGAGGAGGGGCCAACGTCCTGACTTTC.

This chain uses TRBV20-1 with TRBJ1-4; 9 positions match TRBD1. V dropped 6 bases and J dropped 8; count of bases not matched to a gene: 10. The length of the CDR3 is 14 residues. Germline values: CDR1 DFQATT, CDR2 SNEGSKA (reference sequence). In DNA, the CDR3 is TGCAGTGCAAACAGGGGGCGCAAGGGCGAAAAACTGTTTTTT. Translating gives CSANRGRKGEKLFF.

The rearrangement joins TRBV5-1 to TRBJ2-5, with D perhaps matching TRBD2 (6 bases). This CDR3 region has 14 residues. The germline V gene encodes CDR1 SGHRS and CDR2 YFSETQ. V lost 4 bases, J lost 5 bases, and 15 bases lay in between. The CDR3 nucleotides read TGCGCCAGCAGCGTGGGAGGAGGGGTCGAGACCCAGTACTTC. Residues: CASSVGGGVETQYF.

The chain links TRBV20-1 to TRBJ2-7; D not resolved. The germline V and J ends were trimmed by 3 bases and 12 bases, with 18 bases remaining between them. This CDR3 is 12 amino acids long. Germline CDR1 reads DFQATT; CDR2 reads SNEGSKA (reference sequence). CDR3 protein: CSASGHETPTYF. CDR3 sequence (DNA): TGCAGTGCTAGTGGTCATGAGACTCCTACGTACTTC.

This rearrangement joins TRBV7-2 to TRBJ2-3, with D unclear. CDR1 SGHTA and CDR2 FQGNSA come from the germline V gene. V shed 8 bases and J shed 2 bases, with 14 bases lying between them. There are 14 residues in the CDR3. The CDR3 DNA is TGTGCCAGCGGTCAGTTGGGCTTCACAGATACGCAGTATTTT. It encodes CASGQLGFTDTQYF. The entire variable domain, with the rest obtained from reference TRBV7-2 and TRBJ2-3, is as follows: GAGVSQSPSNKVTEKGKDVELRCDPISGHTALYWYRQSLGQGLEFLIYFQGNSAPDKSGLPSDRFSAERTGGSVSTLTIQRTQQEDSAVYLCASGQLGFTDTQYFGPGTRLTVL.

Turning to this clonotype: Its ends do not fully match the called genes, so a read error is possible. The CDR3: CSARTLSGRMNTEAFF. CDR3 coding DNA: TGCAGTGCTAGAACTCTATCGGGCCGAATGAACACTGAGGCTTTCTTT. V and J are TRBV20-1 and TRBJ1-1; unclear D gene. CDR1 is DFQATT, CDR2 SNEGSKA, per germline (reference sequence). CDR3 length: 16 residues.

This chain joins TRBV20-1 and TRBJ2-7, with a tentative D call TRBD2 (5 bases). CDR3 length: 14 residues. CDR1 and CDR2 (germline): DFQATT, SNEGSKA (reference sequence). Trimming removed 4 bases at V and 2 bases at J, with 15 bases between. The CDR3 sequence: CSATLGVPTYEQYF. The CDR3 nucleotides are TGCAGTGCTACGCTCGGGGTACCGACCTACGAGCAGTACTTC.